The 2 T cell receptor beta chains listed next were all sequenced from one sample in a study of human T cells and chemical hapten exposure. One entry per CDR3 protein, called by TCRdb with MiXCR from the RACE reads. The sample carries 150,000 to 200,000 distinct CDR3 sequences, about 14% recorded once. This sample's time point: patch test 1, 2 weeks after DPC sensitization. The treatment denotes: therapeutic diphenylcyclopropenone sensitization with weekly scalp DPC. The source material was whole blood, sampled in connection with sensitization to the hapten diphenylcyclopropenone (DPC). Receptor source: a woman aged 25 to 39 with alopecia areata. Some clones in this sample may be carry-over from other donors' samples.

This clonotype has more than one count but fewer than ten. The rearrangement joins TRBV6-5 to TRBJ1-2, with D hard to call. The germline V and J ends were trimmed by 4 bases and 5 bases, with 14 bases remaining between them. The CDR3 totals 14 residues. The germline CDR1 and CDR2 sequences are MNHEY and SVGAGI. The CDR3: CASSLVGYGYGYTF. In DNA, the CDR3 is TGTGCCAGCAGTTTGGTCGGATATGGATATGGCTACACCTTC.

The V call is TRBV20-1, the J call TRBJ2-2; possible D gene TRBD2, 5 bases. Germline lookup yields CDR1 DFQATT and CDR2 SNEGSKA (reference sequence). This CDR3 spans 14 amino acids. Trimming removed 1 base at V and 0 bases at J, with 6 bases between. CDR3 sequence reads: CSARVSANTGELFF. Here the CDR3 DNA reads TGCAGTGCTAGAGTTAGCGCGAACACCGGGGAGCTGTTTTTT.